Listed here is a single T cell receptor (beta chain). The repertoire was sequenced with immunoSEQ multiplex PCR; TCRdb's copy has only in-frame clones and lacks some. This table has 100,000 or so clones, roughly 90% appearing once. From germline, CDR1 is SQVTM and CDR2 ANQGSEA. Trimming at V came to 7 bases and at J to 3 bases, leaving 8 bases not matched to a gene. The CDR3 spans 15 residues. The sample originates from a study of blood T cell repertoires in COVID-19. This clonotype was sampled from a man aged 55-75 years with acute or convalescent COVID-19. The sequencing sample was made of peripheral blood. The V and J genes are TRBV29-1 and TRBJ2-1, with 11 bases aligning to TRBD2. The CDR3 nucleotides are TGCAGCGCCGTGATAGCGGGAGGGCACTACAATGAGCAGTTCTTC. Its translation is CSAVIAGGHYNEQFF.